Sequencing of this TCR beta chain was carried out in a study of blood T cell repertoires in COVID-19. Study background: The United States, Italy and Spain were the sources of the acute and convalescent COVID-19 samples.

In the authors' methods: Nucleated cell counts were estimated from reference gene primer amplification. The assay was immunoSEQ multiplex PCR, and TCRdb's table has in-frame clones only and misses some. V and J calls and clone size are as listed in that table; D and trimming were resolved from the DNA. The sample records approximately 230,000 clones, 75% to 90% being singletons. Participants had their cohort set by participant-reported clinical history. The CDR3 totals 15 residues. Trimming pared 0 bases from V and 5 bases from J, leaving 14 bases between. CDR1 and CDR2 (germline): SGDLS, YYNGEE. J is TRBJ2-5 and V is TRBV9, with D hard to call. The source of this sequence is a woman between 25 and 40 years old with acute COVID-19. The sample taken for sequencing was PBMCs or T cells enriched from blood (not recorded which). CDR3 region: CASSVERSRWETQYF. The CDR3 nucleotides read TGTGCCAGCAGCGTAGAGAGGTCCCGATGGGAGACCCAGTACTTC. Looking up the rest from reference TRBV9 and TRBJ2-5 gives the full variable domain: DSGVTQTPKHLITATGQRVTLRCSPRSGDLSVYWYQQSLDQGLQFLIQYYNGEERAKGNILERFSAQQFPDLHSELNLSSLELGDSALYFCASSVERSRWETQYFGPGTRLLVL.